These T cell receptor beta chains were read from a single sample in a study of vaccination and CD4 T cells after COVID-19. TCRdb analysed the PCR reads with MiXCR anew, one entry per CDR3 protein. The table lists about 10,000 distinct CDR3 sequences, 28% of them singletons, with 14% to 15% in the top ten. Their antigen targets remain unknown. The source material was CD4+ T cells from blood, cultured in vitro, sampled after SARS-CoV-2 vaccination. These receptors came from a human donor who had recovered from COVID-19. Both conserved end residues are part of each CDR3. The D gene is left open where the match is weak. The size field is filled for only some rows; it gives once, few, many or a size class.

DNA: TGTGCCAGCAGTGCCCAGGGGCTAAGGACAGATACGCAGTATTTT
CDR3: CASSAQGLRTDTQYF
size: NA
D: NA
J: TRBJ2-3
V: TRBV6-1

DNA: TGTGCCAGCAGTGCCCCTGCTTGGGGGGGCAATCAGCCCCAGCATTTT
CDR3: CASSAPAWGGNQPQHF
size: NA
D: NA
J: TRBJ1-5
V: TRBV6-1

DNA: TGTGCCAGCACAGCGGACAGGCGCACCGGGGAGCTGTTTTTT
CDR3: CASTADRRTGELFF
size: NA
D: TRBD1
J: TRBJ2-2
V: TRBV2

DNA: TGTGCGCAACGGGGTGGGGACACCGGGGAGCTGTTTTTT
CDR3: CAQRGGDTGELFF
size: few
D: NA
J: TRBJ2-2
V: TRBV10-3

DNA: TGTGCCAGCAGCCCCAGATTTTGGGACAGGACCTACGAGCAGTACTTC
CDR3: CASSPRFWDRTYEQYF
size: few
D: TRBD1
J: TRBJ2-7
V: TRBV11-1

DNA: TGCGCCAGCAGCCGAAAGGGGATAGGGTCCTACGAGCAGTACTTC
CDR3: CASSRKGIGSYEQYF
size: NA
D: NA
J: TRBJ2-7
V: TRBV4-3

DNA: TGCAGTGCTAGTGGTATAGATACGCAGTATTTT
CDR3: CSASGIDTQYF
size: NA
D: NA
J: TRBJ2-3
V: TRBV20-1

DNA: TGTGCCAGCACGGGGTGGGAATCCGGAAACACCATATATTTT
CDR3: CASTGWESGNTIYF
size: few
D: NA
J: TRBJ1-3
V: TRBV6-1

DNA: TGTGCCAGCAGCTCGAGGTGGGAGCTGAACACTGAAGCTTTCTTT
CDR3: CASSSRWELNTEAFF
size: NA
D: NA
J: TRBJ1-1
V: TRBV5-5

DNA: TGTGCCAGCAGTCCTTGGCAGGGGGCTGATACGCAGTATTTT
CDR3: CASSPWQGADTQYF
size: NA
D: TRBD1
J: TRBJ2-3
V: TRBV12-3/TRBV12-4

DNA: TGTGCCAGCAGTGGACTGACCCCGGGACAGTCCTACGAGCAGTACTTC
CDR3: CASSGLTPGQSYEQYF
size: NA
D: TRBD1
J: TRBJ2-7
V: TRBV6-1

DNA: TGTGCCAGTAGTAGCACAGGGTTTCCCAATCAGCCCCAGCATTTT
CDR3: CASSSTGFPNQPQHF
size: few
D: NA
J: TRBJ1-5
V: TRBV19

DNA: TGCAGTGCTAGCGCCGGACGGATCATGAACACTGAAGCTTTCTTT
CDR3: CSASAGRIMNTEAFF
size: NA
D: NA
J: TRBJ1-1
V: TRBV20-1

DNA: TGTGCCAGCAGTCCCGGGACTAGCGGGAGACGCACCGGGGAGCTGTTTTTT
CDR3: CASSPGTSGRRTGELFF
size: NA
D: TRBD2
J: TRBJ2-2
V: TRBV28

DNA: TGTGCCAGCACTGACCGGGACAGGGGTTCCGGGGAGCTGTTTTTT
CDR3: CASTDRDRGSGELFF
size: few
D: TRBD1
J: TRBJ2-2
V: TRBV6-1

DNA: TGTGCCAGCAGCTTAGGGTACGGCAGCAATCAGCCCCAGCATTTT
CDR3: CASSLGYGSNQPQHF
size: few
D: NA
J: TRBJ1-5
V: TRBV5-6

DNA: TGTGCCAGCTCACCACTTCCAGCGGGCAGCACAGATACGCAGTATTTT
CDR3: CASSPLPAGSTDTQYF
size: NA
D: NA
J: TRBJ2-3
V: TRBV18

DNA: TGTGCCAGTACAGGGGGGGGACAGCCACTGAACATTCAGTACTTC
CDR3: CASTGGGQPLNIQYF
size: NA
D: NA
J: TRBJ2-4
V: TRBV7-9

DNA: TGTGCCAGCAGCTTACTTTCGGTCGAAGGGGAGACCCAGTACTTC
CDR3: CASSLLSVEGETQYF
size: few
D: NA
J: TRBJ2-5
V: TRBV7-9

DNA: TGCGCCAGCAGCGTCCAAAAGAGAGCTTACAATGAGCAGTTCTTC
CDR3: CASSVQKRAYNEQFF
size: once
D: NA
J: TRBJ2-1
V: TRBV5-1

DNA: TGTGCCACCAGTGTGGGGACAGGGTCCTACACCTTC
CDR3: CATSVGTGSYTF
size: few
D: TRBD1
J: TRBJ1-2
V: TRBV24-1

DNA: TGTGCCAGTACCCTTGACAGGGCGGATGGCTACACCTTC
CDR3: CASTLDRADGYTF
size: NA
D: TRBD1
J: TRBJ1-2
V: TRBV19

DNA: TGTGCCAGCAGTCGGACTAGGGAGGAACAGACCCAGTACTTC
CDR3: CASSRTREEQTQYF
size: NA
D: TRBD2
J: TRBJ2-5
V: TRBV7-2

DNA: TGTGCCTGGAGTGCGGGGAACACCGGGGAGCTGTTTTTT
CDR3: CAWSAGNTGELFF
size: few
D: NA
J: TRBJ2-2
V: TRBV30

DNA: TGTGTCAGTAGTATTCATTCTGAAGCTTTCTTT
CDR3: CVSSIHSEAFF
size: NA
D: NA
J: TRBJ1-1
V: TRBV19

DNA: TGCAGCGTTGTACGAGGGACCTACGAGCAGTACTTC
CDR3: CSVVRGTYEQYF
size: medium-sized
D: NA
J: TRBJ2-7
V: TRBV29-1

DNA: TGCAGTGCTAGAGATCATGGACTAGCGCACTACACAGATACGCAGTATTTT
CDR3: CSARDHGLAHYTDTQYF
size: NA
D: TRBD2
J: TRBJ2-3
V: TRBV20-1

DNA: TGTGCCAGCAGCGCCAGGACAGCGAAGCTCACAGATACGCAGTATTTT
CDR3: CASSARTAKLTDTQYF
size: few
D: NA
J: TRBJ2-3
V: TRBV7-8

DNA: TGTGCCAGCAGCTTAGGGGCATCAACCGGGGAGCTGTTTTTT
CDR3: CASSLGASTGELFF
size: NA
D: NA
J: TRBJ2-2
V: TRBV7-3

DNA: TGTGCCAGCAGTTTGGCGGGAGTCGCCTACAATGAGCAGTTCTTC
CDR3: CASSLAGVAYNEQFF
size: NA
D: TRBD2
J: TRBJ2-1
V: TRBV28

DNA: TGTGCCAGCAGGGGTTTGGCTGGAAACACCATATATTTT
CDR3: CASRGLAGNTIYF
size: few
D: NA
J: TRBJ1-3
V: TRBV6-1